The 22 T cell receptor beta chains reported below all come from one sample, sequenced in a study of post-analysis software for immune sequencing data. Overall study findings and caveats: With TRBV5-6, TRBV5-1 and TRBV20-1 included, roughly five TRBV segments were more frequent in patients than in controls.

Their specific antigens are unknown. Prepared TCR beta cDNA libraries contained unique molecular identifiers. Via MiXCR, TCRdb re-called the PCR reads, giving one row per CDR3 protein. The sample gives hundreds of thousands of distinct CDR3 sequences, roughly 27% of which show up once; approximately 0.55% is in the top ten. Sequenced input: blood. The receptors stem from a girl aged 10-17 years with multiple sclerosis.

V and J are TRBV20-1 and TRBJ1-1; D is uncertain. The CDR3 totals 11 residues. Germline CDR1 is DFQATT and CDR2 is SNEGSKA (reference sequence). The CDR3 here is CILPRNTEAFF. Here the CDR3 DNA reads TGCATCCTCCCCCGGAACACTGAAGCTTTCTTT.

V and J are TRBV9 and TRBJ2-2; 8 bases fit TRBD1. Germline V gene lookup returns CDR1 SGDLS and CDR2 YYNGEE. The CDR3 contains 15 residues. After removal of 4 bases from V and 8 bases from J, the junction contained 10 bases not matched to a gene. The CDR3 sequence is CASSPVDRVLGELFF. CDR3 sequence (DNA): TGTGCCAGCAGCCCAGTGGACAGGGTTCTTGGGGAGCTGTTTTTT.

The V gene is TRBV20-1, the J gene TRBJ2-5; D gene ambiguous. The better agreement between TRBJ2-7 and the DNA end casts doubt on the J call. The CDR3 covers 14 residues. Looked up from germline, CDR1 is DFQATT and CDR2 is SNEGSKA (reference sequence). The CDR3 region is CSARLTPGSYEQYF. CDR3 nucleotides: TGCAGTGCTAGATTAACCCCAGGTTCCTACGAGCAGTACTTC.

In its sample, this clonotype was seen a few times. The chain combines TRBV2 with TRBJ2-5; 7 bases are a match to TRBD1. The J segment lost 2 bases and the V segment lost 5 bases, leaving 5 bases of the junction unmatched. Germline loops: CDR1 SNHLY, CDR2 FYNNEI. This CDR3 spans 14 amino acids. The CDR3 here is CASSNPDRQETQYF. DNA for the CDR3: TGTGCCAGCAGTAACCCGGACAGGCAAGAGACCCAGTACTTC.

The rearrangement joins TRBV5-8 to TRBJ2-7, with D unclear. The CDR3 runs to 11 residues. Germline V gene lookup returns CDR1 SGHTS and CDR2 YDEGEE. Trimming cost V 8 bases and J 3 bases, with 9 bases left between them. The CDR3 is CASLQVYEQYF. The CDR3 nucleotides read TGTGCCAGTCTGCAAGTCTACGAGCAGTACTTC.

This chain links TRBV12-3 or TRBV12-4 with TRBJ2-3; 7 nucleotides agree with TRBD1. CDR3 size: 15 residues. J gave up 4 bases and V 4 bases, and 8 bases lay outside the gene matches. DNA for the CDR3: TGTGCCAGCAGTTGGGGGACAGTTACCGCAGATACGCAGTATTTT. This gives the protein CASSWGTVTADTQYF.

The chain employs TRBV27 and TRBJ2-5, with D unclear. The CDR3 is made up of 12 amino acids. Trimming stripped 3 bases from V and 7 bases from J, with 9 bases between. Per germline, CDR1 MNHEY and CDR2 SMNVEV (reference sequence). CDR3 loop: CASSFDGWTQYF. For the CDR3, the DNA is TGTGCCAGCAGTTTCGATGGGTGGACCCAGTACTTC.

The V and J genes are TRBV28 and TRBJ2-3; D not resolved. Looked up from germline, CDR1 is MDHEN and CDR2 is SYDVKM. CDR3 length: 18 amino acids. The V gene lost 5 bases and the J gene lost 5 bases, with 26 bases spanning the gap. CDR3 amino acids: CASSPYDFLEDVVDTQYF. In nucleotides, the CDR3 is TGTGCCAGCAGTCCATACGACTTTCTAGAAGATGTCGTAGATACGCAGTATTTT.

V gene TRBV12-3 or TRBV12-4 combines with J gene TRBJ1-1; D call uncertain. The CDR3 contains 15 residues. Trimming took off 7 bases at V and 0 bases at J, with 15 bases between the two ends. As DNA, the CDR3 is TGTGCCAGCATTACAAAGGCACTTGTGAACACTGAAGCTTTCTTT. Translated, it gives CASITKALVNTEAFF.

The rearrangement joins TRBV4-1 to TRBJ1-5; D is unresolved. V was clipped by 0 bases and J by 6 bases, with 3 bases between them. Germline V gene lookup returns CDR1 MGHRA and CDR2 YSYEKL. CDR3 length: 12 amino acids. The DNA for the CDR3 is TGCGCCAGCAGCCAAGATTCTCAGCCCCAGCATTTT. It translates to CASSQDSQPQHF.

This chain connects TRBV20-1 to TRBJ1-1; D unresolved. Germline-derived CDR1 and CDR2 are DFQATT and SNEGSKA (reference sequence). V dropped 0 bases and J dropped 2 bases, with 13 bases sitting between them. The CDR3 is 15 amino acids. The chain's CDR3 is CSARDPFGTNTEAFF. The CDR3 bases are TGCAGTGCTAGAGATCCGTTTGGCACCAACACTGAAGCTTTCTTT.

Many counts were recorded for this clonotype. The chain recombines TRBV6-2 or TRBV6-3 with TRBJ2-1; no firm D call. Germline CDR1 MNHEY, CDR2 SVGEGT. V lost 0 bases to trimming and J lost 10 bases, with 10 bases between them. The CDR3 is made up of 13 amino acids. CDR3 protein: CASSYSPLEEQFF. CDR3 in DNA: TGTGCCAGCAGTTACTCCCCCCTGGAGGAGCAGTTCTTC.

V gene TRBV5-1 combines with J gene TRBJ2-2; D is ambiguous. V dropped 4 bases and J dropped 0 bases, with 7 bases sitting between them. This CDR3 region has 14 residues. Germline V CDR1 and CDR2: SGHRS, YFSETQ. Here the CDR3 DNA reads TGCGCCAGCAGCCCTTTGGCGAACACCGGGGAGCTGTTTTTT. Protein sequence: CASSPLANTGELFF.

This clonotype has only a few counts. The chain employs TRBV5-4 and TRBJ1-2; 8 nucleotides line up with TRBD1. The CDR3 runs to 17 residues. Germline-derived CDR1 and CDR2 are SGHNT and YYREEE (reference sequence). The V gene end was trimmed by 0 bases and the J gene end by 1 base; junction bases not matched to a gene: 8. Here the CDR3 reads CASSLARGLGNNYGYTF. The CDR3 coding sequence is TGTGCCAGCAGCTTGGCCAGGGGGCTCGGAAATAACTATGGCTACACCTTC.

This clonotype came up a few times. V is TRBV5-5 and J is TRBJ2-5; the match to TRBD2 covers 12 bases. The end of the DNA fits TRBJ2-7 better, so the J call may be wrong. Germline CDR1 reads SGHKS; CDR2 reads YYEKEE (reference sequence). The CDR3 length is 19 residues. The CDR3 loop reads CASSFGHNGLAGRLYEQYF. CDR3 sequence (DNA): TGTGCCAGCAGCTTCGGACACAACGGACTAGCGGGAAGGCTCTACGAGCAGTACTTC.

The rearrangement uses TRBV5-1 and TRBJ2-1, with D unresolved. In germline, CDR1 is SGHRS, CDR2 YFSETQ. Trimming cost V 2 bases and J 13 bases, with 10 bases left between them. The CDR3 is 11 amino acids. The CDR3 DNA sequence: TGCGCCAGCAGCTTCTTGGAGACCCAGTTCTTC. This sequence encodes CASSFLETQFF.

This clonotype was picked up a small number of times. The CDR3 here is CASSPSRLAGGYNEQFF. DNA of the CDR3: TGCGCCAGCAGCCCTAGTAGACTAGCGGGGGGCTACAATGAGCAGTTCTTC. The rearrangement uses TRBV5-1 and TRBJ2-1; 13 nucleotides line up with TRBD2. The CDR3 loop spans 17 amino acids. V shed 4 bases and J 3 bases; nucleotides not matched to a gene: 7. CDR1 and CDR2 (germline): SGHRS, YFSETQ. The full variable domain, completed using reference TRBV5-1 and TRBJ2-1, is KAGVTQTPRYLIKTRGQQVTLSCSPISGHRSVSWYQQTPGQGLQFLFEYFSETQRNKGNFPGRFSGRQFSNSRSEMNVSTLELGDSALYLCASSPSRLAGGYNEQFFGPGTRLTVL.

In nucleotides, the CDR3 is TGTGCCAGCAGCTTGGCGGCAGTTAACAATGAGCAGTTCTTC. Amino acid sequence: CASSLAAVNNEQFF. This chain connects TRBV5-5 to TRBJ2-1; no definite D call. Germline values: CDR1 SGHKS, CDR2 YYEKEE (reference sequence). The CDR3 totals 14 residues. Between the trimmed V and J ends, which lost 0 bases and 5 bases, there was a span of 9 bases.

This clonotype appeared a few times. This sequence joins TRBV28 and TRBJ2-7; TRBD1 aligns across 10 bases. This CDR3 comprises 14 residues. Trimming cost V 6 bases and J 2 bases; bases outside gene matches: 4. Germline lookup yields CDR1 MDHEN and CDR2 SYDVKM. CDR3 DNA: TGTGCCAGCAGAAGACAGGGGGCCCCCTACGAGCAGTACTTC. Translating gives CASRRQGAPYEQYF. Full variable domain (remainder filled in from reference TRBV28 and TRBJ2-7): DVKVTQSSRYLVKRTGEKVFLECVQDMDHENMFWYRQDPGLGLRLIYFSYDVKMKEKGDIPEGYSVSREKKERFSLILESASTNQTSMYLCASRRQGAPYEQYFGPGTRLTVT.

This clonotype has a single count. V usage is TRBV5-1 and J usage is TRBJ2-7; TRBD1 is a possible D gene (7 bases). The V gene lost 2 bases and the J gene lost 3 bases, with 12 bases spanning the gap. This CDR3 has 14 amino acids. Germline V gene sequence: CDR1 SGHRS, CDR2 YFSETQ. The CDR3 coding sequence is TGCGCCAGCAGCTTCGGAGGGGGCATCTACGAGCAGTACTTC. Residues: CASSFGGGIYEQYF.

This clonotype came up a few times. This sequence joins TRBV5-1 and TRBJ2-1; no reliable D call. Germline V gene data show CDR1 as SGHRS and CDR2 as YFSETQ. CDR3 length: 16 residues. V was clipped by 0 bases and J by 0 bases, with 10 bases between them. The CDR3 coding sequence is TGCGCCAGCAGCTTGGGGCCCCTAGACTCCTACAATGAGCAGTTCTTC. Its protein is CASSLGPLDSYNEQFF.

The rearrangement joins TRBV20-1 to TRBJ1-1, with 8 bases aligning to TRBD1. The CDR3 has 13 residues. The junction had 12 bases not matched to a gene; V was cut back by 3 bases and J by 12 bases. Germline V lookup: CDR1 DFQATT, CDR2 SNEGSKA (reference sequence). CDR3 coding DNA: TGCAGTGCTAGCGTCGGACAGGGTTTTTTGTCTTTCTTT. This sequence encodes CSASVGQGFLSFF.